The next 15 T cell receptor beta chains were all read from a single sample in a study of blood T cell repertoires in COVID-19. Assay used: immunoSEQ multiplex PCR; TCRdb lists only in-frame clones, some missing. The table records 65,000 to 85,000 clones, approximately 88% of them present only once. Sequenced material: peripheral blood. These receptors came from a human donor in a cohort sampled during active COVID-19.

The chain couples TRBV27 to TRBJ1-2; 8 nucleotides align to TRBD1. The CDR3 is 16 amino acids. The V segment lost 5 bases and the J segment 2 bases; nucleotides outside the gene matches: 10. From germline, CDR1 is MNHEY and CDR2 SMNVEV (reference sequence). CDR3: CASSLPDRGLNYGYTF. CDR3 DNA: TGTGCCAGCAGTCTCCCCGACAGGGGCCTCAACTATGGCTACACCTTC.

This clone was seen only once. The chain is built from TRBV7-8 and TRBJ2-5; 7 positions match TRBD2. After removal of 3 bases from V and 4 bases from J, the junction contained 11 bases not matched to a gene. CDR1 and CDR2 (germline): SGHVS, FQNEAQ. The CDR3 length is 16 residues. The CDR3 DNA sequence: TGTGCCAGCAGCTTGGGCTTGACTAGCTTTGCAGAGACCCAGTACTTC. It encodes CASSLGLTSFAETQYF.

The chain recombines TRBV10-3 with TRBJ2-2, with D possibly TRBD1 on 6 matching bases. Looked up from germline, CDR1 is ENHRY and CDR2 is SYGVKD. The CDR3 has 14 amino acids. Trimming cost V 6 bases and J 0 bases, with 8 bases left between them. The DNA of the CDR3 is TGTGCCATCAGCGGACAGTCGAACACCGGGGAGCTGTTTTTT. This gives the protein CAISGQSNTGELFF.

The chain combines TRBV5-1 with TRBJ2-7, with D tentatively TRBD1 (6 bases). This CDR3 has 12 amino acids. Germline V lookup: CDR1 SGHRS, CDR2 YFSETQ. V was trimmed by 4 bases and J by 6 bases, leaving 11 bases between them. CDR3 in amino acids: CASSQQGFEQYF. Here the CDR3 DNA reads TGCGCCAGCAGCCAACAGGGATTCGAGCAGTACTTC.

This clone appeared a single time. The V gene is TRBV7-9, the J gene TRBJ2-7, with 11 bases aligning to TRBD2. Trimming removed 5 bases from V and 3 bases from J; junction bases left unmatched: 6. The CDR3 totals 15 residues. CDR1 and CDR2 (germline): SEHNR, FQNEAQ (reference sequence). The CDR3 sequence is CASSRGLAGLYEQYF. The CDR3 region has the DNA TGTGCCAGCAGCCGAGGACTAGCGGGTCTCTACGAGCAGTACTTC.

The V call is TRBV7-9, the J call TRBJ2-1; 7 bases are a match to TRBD2. The CDR3 covers 14 residues. Trimming removed 6 bases from V and 5 bases from J; junction bases left unmatched: 7. Germline lookup yields CDR1 SEHNR and CDR2 FQNEAQ (reference sequence). This chain's CDR3 is CASSSTSSHNEQFF. CDR3 bases: TGTGCCAGCAGTTCGACTAGCAGCCACAATGAGCAGTTCTTC. The complete variable domain, with remaining parts taken from reference TRBV7-9 and TRBJ2-1, reads DTGVSQNPRHKITKRGQNVTFRCDPISEHNRLYWYRQTLGQGPEFLTYFQNEAQLEKSRLLSDRFSAERPKGSFSTLEIQRTEQGDSAMYLCASSSTSSHNEQFFGPGTRLTVL.

This chain links TRBV6-5 with TRBJ2-5; 10 bases fit TRBD2. V shed 6 bases and J 2 bases; nucleotides not matched to a gene: 0. From germline, CDR1 is MNHEY and CDR2 SVGAGI. CDR3 size: 13 residues. DNA of the CDR3: TGTGCCAGCAGGACTAGCGGGCAAGAGACCCAGTACTTC. Translation: CASRTSGQETQYF.

The gene calls are TRBV4-3 and TRBJ1-2; D is uncertain. Germline V lookup: CDR1 LGHNA, CDR2 YSLEER. The CDR3 runs 18 residues. V lost 1 base to trimming and J lost 1 base, with 19 bases between them. DNA of the CDR3: TGCGCCAGCAGCCAAGGGGGTTTCGGGAAACAGAATAACTATGGCTACACCTTC. Protein product: CASSQGGFGKQNNYGYTF.

The chain carries TRBV28 and TRBJ2-6; D ambiguous. CDR1 and CDR2 from the germline V gene are MDHEN and SYDVKM. The CDR3 sequence is 15 residues long. V lost 6 bases to trimming and J lost 0 bases, with 9 bases between them. In nucleotides, the CDR3 is TGTGCCAGCAGCACCGACTTCTCTGGGGCCAACGTCCTGACTTTC. Translation gives CASSTDFSGANVLTF.

The V gene is TRBV27, the J gene TRBJ2-2; 9 bases match TRBD1. Germline CDR1 MNHEY, CDR2 SMNVEV (reference sequence). V was clipped by 6 bases and J by 1 base; unmatched bases: 6. The CDR3 spans 16 residues. CDR3 loop: CASRRPGQGNTGELFF. The CDR3 DNA reads as TGTGCCAGCAGAAGGCCGGGACAGGGGAACACCGGGGAGCTGTTTTTT.

The rearrangement joins TRBV19 to TRBJ2-2; 8 bases match TRBD1. This CDR3 region has 16 residues. The germline CDR1 and CDR2 sequences are LNHDA and SQIVND (reference sequence). J was trimmed by 1 base and V by 5 bases; bases with no gene match: 6. The CDR3 region is CASSGGQARNTGELFF. The CDR3 DNA reads as TGTGCCAGTAGTGGGGGACAGGCGCGGAACACCGGGGAGCTGTTTTTT.

The chain is built from TRBV18 and TRBJ2-4; 7 bases line up with TRBD1. The V gene's germline CDR1 is KGHSH and CDR2 LQKENI. The CDR3 is 14 residues long. V lost 6 bases to trimming and J lost 8 bases; unmatched junction nucleotides: 10. The CDR3 reads CASSQGGREDIQYF. In DNA form, the CDR3 reads TGTGCCAGCTCCCAAGGGGGCCGAGAGGACATTCAGTACTTC.

The J gene is TRBJ2-1, the V gene TRBV12-3 or TRBV12-4; TRBD1 matches at 7 bases. The CDR3 has 13 residues. The V segment lost 5 bases and the J segment 7 bases; nucleotides outside the gene matches: 5. In DNA form, the CDR3 reads TGTGCCAGCAGTGGGACAGCACCAAATGAGCAGTTCTTC. This codes for CASSGTAPNEQFF.

The chain combines TRBV28 with TRBJ1-1; D possibly corresponds to TRBD1 (5 bases). Germline assignment: CDR1 MDHEN and CDR2 SYDVKM. This CDR3 comprises 12 residues. V lost 3 bases to trimming and J lost 10 bases, with 12 bases between them. The CDR3 loop reads CASSFGGLGAFF. CDR3 sequence (DNA): TGTGCCAGCAGTTTCGGGGGACTCGGAGCTTTCTTT.

The sample holds one count of this clone. The chain carries TRBV19 and TRBJ1-1; D gene ambiguous. CDR3 length: 11 residues. Germline-derived CDR1 and CDR2 are LNHDA and SQIVND (reference sequence). V was cut by 5 bases and J by 11 bases, with 12 bases left in between. CDR3 nucleotide sequence: TGTGCCAGTAGTGATAGACGGGAGGCTTTCTTT. Amino acid sequence: CASSDRREAFF.